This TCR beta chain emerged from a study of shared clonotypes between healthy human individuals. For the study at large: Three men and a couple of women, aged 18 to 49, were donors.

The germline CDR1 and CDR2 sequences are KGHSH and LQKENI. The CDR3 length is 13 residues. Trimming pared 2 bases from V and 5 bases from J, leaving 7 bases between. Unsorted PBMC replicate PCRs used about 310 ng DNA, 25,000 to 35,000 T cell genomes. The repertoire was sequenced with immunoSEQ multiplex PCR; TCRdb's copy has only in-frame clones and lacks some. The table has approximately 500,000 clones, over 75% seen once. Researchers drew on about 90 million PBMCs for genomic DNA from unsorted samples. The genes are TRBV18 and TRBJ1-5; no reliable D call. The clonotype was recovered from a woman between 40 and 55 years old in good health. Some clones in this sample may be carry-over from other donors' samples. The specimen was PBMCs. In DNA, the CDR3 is TGTGCCAGCTCACCAAGTGGGGATCAGCCCCAGCATTTT. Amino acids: CASSPSGDQPQHF.